Each of the 29 T cell receptor beta chains below was sequenced from the same sample in a study of HIV-infected patients and healthy controls. TCRdb ran MiXCR on the 5' RACE reads and lists one entry per CDR3 protein. This sample yields roughly 70,000 distinct CDR3 sequences, of which roughly 16% are seen a single time; approximately 6% belongs to the top ten. Input material: CD4+ T cells from blood. All receptors derive from a human donor in good health.

The chain recombines TRBV11-2 with TRBJ2-3; D gene ambiguous. The germline V gene has CDR1 SGHAT and CDR2 FQNNGV. CDR3 length equals 15 residues. V was cut by 3 bases and J by 1 base, with 11 bases left in between. CDR3 sequence (DNA): TGTGCCAGCAGCTTCCGTCGGAGTGGCACAGATACGCAGTATTTT. Amino acid sequence: CASSFRRSGTDTQYF.

The J gene is TRBJ2-1, the V gene TRBV5-1, with D perhaps being TRBD1 or TRBD2 (5 bases each). CDR1 and CDR2 (germline): SGHRS, YFSETQ. V was pared by 0 bases and J by 7 bases, with 11 bases between. This CDR3 comprises 14 residues. The CDR3 region is CASSLGGSPNEQFF. In DNA form, the CDR3 reads TGCGCCAGCAGCTTGGGGGGGTCTCCAAATGAGCAGTTCTTC.

V usage is TRBV7-2 and J usage is TRBJ1-5; the D gene is possibly TRBD1 (6 bases). CDR1 is SGHTA and CDR2 is FQGNSA in the germline V gene. The ends were cut back, 5 bases at V and 4 bases at J, with 15 bases in the middle. The CDR3 runs 15 residues. CDR3 nucleotides: TGTGCCAGCAGCCAGGGGCGACAGAGGAATCAGCCCCAGCATTTT. Amino acids: CASSQGRQRNQPQHF.

The J gene is TRBJ1-5, the V gene TRBV7-9; 7 nucleotides align to TRBD1. The germline V gene encodes CDR1 SEHNR and CDR2 FQNEAQ (reference sequence). This CDR3 contains 13 residues. Unmatched junction bases numbered 3, after V lost 3 bases and J lost 7 bases. The CDR3 loop is CASSFQGGQPQHF. The CDR3 DNA reads TGTGCCAGCAGCTTTCAGGGGGGGCAGCCCCAGCATTTT.

The sample holds many counts of this clonotype. The V gene is TRBV5-1, the J gene TRBJ1-2, with 8 positions matching TRBD1. The CDR3 is made up of 14 amino acids. Germline V lookup: CDR1 SGHRS, CDR2 YFSETQ. Unmatched junction bases numbered 2, after V lost 0 bases and J lost 4 bases. CDR3 amino acids: CASSLDRGIYGYTF. CDR3 coding DNA: TGCGCCAGCAGCTTGGACAGGGGGATCTATGGCTACACCTTC.

This clonotype has a count of ten or more. The genes are TRBV20-1 and TRBJ2-4, with a possible D match to TRBD2 (5 bases). The CDR3 consists of 13 residues. V was trimmed by 6 bases and J by 4 bases, leaving 13 bases between them. Germline CDR1 reads DFQATT; CDR2 reads SNEGSKA (reference sequence). The CDR3 is CSAPQAVKNIQYF. The CDR3 DNA reads TGCAGTGCCCCCCAAGCGGTGAAAAACATTCAGTACTTC.

This clonotype was seen only a few times. The rearrangement links TRBV5-1 to TRBJ1-1, with TRBD1 as a possible D gene (5 bases). CDR3 size: 15 residues. CDR1 and CDR2 (germline): SGHRS, YFSETQ. V dropped 2 bases and J dropped 1 base, with 12 bases sitting between them. For the CDR3, the DNA is TGCGCCAGCAGCTTAACAGGTTCGGGGAACACTGAAGCTTTCTTT. Translation: CASSLTGSGNTEAFF.

The chain recombines TRBV18 with TRBJ2-5, with 7 nucleotides matching TRBD2. Germline V lookup: CDR1 KGHSH, CDR2 LQKENI. Trimming cost V 3 bases and J 2 bases; bases outside gene matches: 6. The CDR3 contains 15 residues. The CDR3 sequence: CASSPLTSPQETQYF. CDR3 coding DNA: TGTGCCAGCTCACCGTTGACTAGCCCTCAAGAGACCCAGTACTTC.

This clonotype was detected a few times. CDR3 amino acids: CATSRDRGRGYNEQFF. The CDR3 nucleotides read TGTGCCACCAGCAGAGATCGAGGGAGGGGGTACAATGAGCAGTTCTTC. The chain uses TRBV15 and TRBJ2-1; perhaps TRBD2 as D (7 bases). V dropped 0 bases and J dropped 4 bases, with 13 bases sitting between them. The CDR3 runs to 16 residues. CDR1 is LNHNV and CDR2 is YYDKDF in the germline V gene (reference sequence).

In this sample, this clonotype turned up a few times. This chain joins TRBV6-6 and TRBJ2-3, with a tentative D call TRBD2 (6 bases). Germline V CDR1 and CDR2: MNHNY, SVGAGI (reference sequence). The CDR3 is 14 residues long. V was trimmed by 5 bases and J by 4 bases, leaving 13 bases between them. The CDR3 nucleotides read TGTGCCAGCAGTGACCGGGGCGGGGCAGATACGCAGTATTTT. It specifies CASSDRGGADTQYF.

This clonotype was recorded once. An end of the junction differs from the germline gene, which may be a read error. The chain employs TRBV28 and TRBJ1-1, with D possibly TRBD1 on 6 matching bases. Germline V CDR1 and CDR2: MDHEN, SYDVKM. CDR3 size: 12 residues. DNA for the CDR3: TGTGTCAGCGACAGGTCGAACACTGAAGCTTTCTTT. Amino acids: CVSDRSNTEAFF.

This clonotype has at least ten counts. The V gene is TRBV6-5, the J gene TRBJ2-6; D is unclear. Germline V gene sequence: CDR1 MNHEY, CDR2 SVGAGI. V shed 0 bases and J shed 0 bases, with 12 bases lying between them. This CDR3 spans 18 amino acids. CDR3 DNA sequence: TGTGCCAGCAGTTACTCGACACTTACCAGCTCTGGGGCCAACGTCCTGACTTTC. Its protein product is CASSYSTLTSSGANVLTF.

J is TRBJ2-3 and V is TRBV7-2, with D perhaps given as TRBD1 or TRBD2 (5 bases each). Trimming shortened V by 5 bases and J by 3 bases, and 18 bases separated the two germline ends. CDR1 is SGHTA, CDR2 FQGNSA, per germline. The CDR3 runs 16 residues. The chain's CDR3 is CASSPGGRAGTDTQYF. CDR3 nucleotides: TGTGCCAGCAGCCCCGGCGGCAGGGCGGGTACAGATACGCAGTATTTT.

This rearrangement joins TRBV3-1 to TRBJ1-1, with TRBD1 as a possible D gene (6 bases). CDR1 LGHDT and CDR2 YNNKEL come from the germline V gene (reference sequence). The CDR3 has 14 amino acids. V shed 5 bases and J shed 5 bases, with 15 bases lying between them. As DNA, the CDR3 is TGTGCCAGCAGCGGAACGACAGGTAGTACTGAAGCTTTCTTT. Translating it yields CASSGTTGSTEAFF.

Only a few counts were recorded for this clonotype. This rearrangement joins TRBV21-1 to TRBJ2-5; the table names TRBD2, a call not compared with the DNA. TRBV21-1 is marked as a pseudogene. The CDR3 extends over 19 amino acids. The CDR3 DNA reads TGTGCCAGCAGCTCCCCTAGCGGGGGGTATGGATCTTTAGGAGAGACCCAGTACTTC. This codes for CASSSPSGGYGSLGETQYF.

The chain couples TRBV29-1 to TRBJ2-1, with 11 bases that match TRBD2. Germline V lookup: CDR1 SQVTM, CDR2 ANQGSEA. This CDR3 has 15 amino acids. With 0 bases clipped from V and 7 bases from J, the junction kept 5 bases outside the gene matches. The CDR3 DNA is TGCAGCGTTGAAGATCCTAGCGGGAGGATGAATGAGCAGTTCTTC. Translated: CSVEDPSGRMNEQFF.

There are a few counts of this clonotype. This rearrangement joins TRBV6-2 or TRBV6-3 to TRBJ2-2, with unresolved D. Germline V lookup: CDR1 MNHEY, CDR2 SVGEGT. The CDR3 loop spans 15 amino acids. V dropped 3 bases and J dropped 2 bases, with 10 bases sitting between them. As DNA, the CDR3 is TGTGCCAGCAGTTATTTTCTAGGAAACACCGGGGAGCTGTTTTTT. Protein: CASSYFLGNTGELFF.

This chain uses TRBV3-1 with TRBJ2-2, with a weak D call TRBD2 (6 bases). The V gene's germline CDR1 is LGHDT and CDR2 YNNKEL (reference sequence). V lost 4 bases to trimming and J lost 6 bases, with 18 bases between them. The CDR3 has 16 residues. CDR3 in amino acids: CASSRRGTAQSGELFF. The CDR3 bases are TGTGCCAGCAGCCGCCGGGGGACCGCCCAATCCGGGGAGCTGTTTTTT.

This clonotype has just a few counts. V usage is TRBV5-1 and J usage is TRBJ2-7; 12 bases are shared with TRBD2. Germline assignment: CDR1 SGHRS and CDR2 YFSETQ. J was trimmed by 4 bases and V by 4 bases; bases with no gene match: 6. The CDR3 loop spans 15 amino acids. The CDR3 region has the DNA TGCGCCAGCAGCCCCCGACTAGCGGGAGTATACGAGCAGTACTTC. Amino acid sequence: CASSPRLAGVYEQYF.

In its sample, this clonotype was seen many times. The chain links TRBV18 to TRBJ2-3; D ambiguous. CDR1 KGHSH and CDR2 LQKENI come from the germline V gene. Trimming left V 6 bases short and J 1 base short, with 2 bases between. The CDR3 extends over 11 amino acids. Written as DNA, the CDR3 is TGTGCCAGCTCCCGCACAGATACGCAGTATTTT. This translates into CASSRTDTQYF.

The CDR3 protein is CASSYSGRRTYEQYF. The CDR3, as DNA: TGTGCCAGCAGTTACTCTGGCAGGAGGACCTACGAGCAGTACTTC. This chain connects TRBV6-2 or TRBV6-3 to TRBJ2-7; tentative D call: TRBD2 (5 bases). The germline V and J ends were trimmed by 0 bases and 2 bases, with 11 bases remaining between them. The germline V gene encodes CDR1 MNHEY and CDR2 SVGEGT. The CDR3 extends over 15 amino acids.

This chain links TRBV5-6 with TRBJ1-5; possible D gene TRBD1, 6 bases. Per germline, CDR1 SGHDT and CDR2 YYEEEE. The V gene lost 0 bases and the J gene lost 7 bases, with 8 bases spanning the gap. The CDR3 runs to 13 residues. CDR3 sequence reads: CASSLAGEQPQHF. The CDR3 DNA sequence: TGTGCCAGCAGCTTGGCAGGGGAACAGCCCCAGCATTTT.

This clonotype was observed at least ten times. This sequence joins TRBV7-9 and TRBJ1-1; TRBD1 aligns across 7 bases. Germline V gene lookup returns CDR1 SEHNR and CDR2 FQNEAQ (reference sequence). The CDR3 has 13 residues. The V segment lost 8 bases and the J segment 2 bases; nucleotides outside the gene matches: 5. The CDR3 loop is CASVTGANTEAFF. The CDR3 DNA reads TGTGCCAGCGTCACAGGGGCAAACACTGAAGCTTTCTTT.

Only a few counts were recorded for this clonotype. The CDR3 DNA sequence: TGTGCCAGCAGCGCACCGGGACAGGGATCTGGAAACACCATATATTTT. This gives the protein CASSAPGQGSGNTIYF. This sequence joins TRBV7-9 and TRBJ1-3, with 9 bases identical to TRBD1. The CDR3 contains 16 residues. CDR1 and CDR2 (germline): SEHNR, FQNEAQ (reference sequence). Germline trimming cut 5 bases from V and 1 base from J; bases unmatched to any gene: 6. Drawing the rest from reference TRBV7-9 and TRBJ1-3, the complete variable domain is DTGVSQNPRHKITKRGQNVTFRCDPISEHNRLYWYRQTLGQGPEFLTYFQNEAQLEKSRLLSDRFSAERPKGSFSTLEIQRTEQGDSAMYLCASSAPGQGSGNTIYFGEGSWLTVV.

V gene TRBV10-3 combines with J gene TRBJ2-7; D might be TRBD1 (6 bases). The CDR3 consists of 15 residues. Germline values: CDR1 ENHRY, CDR2 SYGVKD. V gave up 0 bases and J gave up 2 bases, with 11 bases separating them. The CDR3 protein is CAISESGQRTYEQYF. CDR3 nucleotides: TGTGCCATCAGTGAGTCAGGACAGAGAACCTACGAGCAGTACTTC.

The rearrangement links TRBV4-1 to TRBJ2-7; 10 bases fit TRBD2. The CDR3 is made up of 17 amino acids. Germline CDR1 and CDR2: MGHRA and YSYEKL. The ends lost 2 bases at V and 3 bases at J; junction bases unmatched: 10. Here the CDR3 DNA reads TGCGCCAGCAGCCAACTAGCGGGAGTGATCTCCTACTACGAGCAGTACTTC. Protein product: CASSQLAGVISYYEQYF.

The chain links TRBV18 to TRBJ2-3; perhaps TRBD2 as D (6 bases). CDR1 and CDR2 (germline): KGHSH, LQKENI. The CDR3 covers 14 residues. Trimming cost V 6 bases and J 6 bases, with 16 bases left between them. CDR3 sequence: CASSPKTSSDTQYF. The CDR3 bases are TGTGCCAGCTCGCCAAAGACTAGTTCCGATACGCAGTATTTT. Filled out from reference TRBV18 and TRBJ2-3, the complete variable domain reads NAGVMQNPRHLVRRRGQEARLRCSPMKGHSHVYWYRQLPEEGLKFMVYLQKENIIDESGMPKERFSAEFPKEGPSILRIQQVVRGDSAAYFCASSPKTSSDTQYFGPGTRLTVL.

In this sample, this clonotype turned up many times. The rearrangement joins TRBV5-1 to TRBJ1-4; D not certain. The CDR3 has 15 residues. CDR1 SGHRS and CDR2 YFSETQ come from the germline V gene. Trimming pared 1 base from V and 7 bases from J, leaving 14 bases between. In DNA, the CDR3 is TGCGCCAGCAGCTTGTTCTCCGGGGTGGGTGAAAAACTGTTTTTT. Its translation: CASSLFSGVGEKLFF.

The chain is built from TRBV19 and TRBJ2-7; TRBD2 matches at 8 bases. CDR1 and CDR2 from the germline V gene are LNHDA and SQIVND (reference sequence). The CDR3 loop spans 15 amino acids. After removal of 4 bases from V and 1 base from J, the junction contained 6 bases not matched to a gene. In DNA, the CDR3 is TGTGCCAGTAGTAGAACTAGCGGAGCTTCCTACGAGCAGTACTTC. Protein product: CASSRTSGASYEQYF.